What follows are 14 T cell receptor beta chains derived from one specimen sequenced in a study of tumor-infiltrating lymphocytes in primary liver carcinoma. Between roughly 20 and 32 mg of unsorted bulk tissue served as the source from which RNA and DNA were co-extracted. The template, about 510 ng total RNA, yielded TCR beta cDNA made with a constant-region primer. Amplification in three nested multiplex PCR rounds with slightly modified ARM-PCR gave rise to TCR beta libraries. Each of the first two PCR rounds ran approximately 11 cycles with TRBV1-TRBV30 forward and C-beta reverse primers. TCRdb fed the multiplex PCR reads into MiXCR, producing one record per CDR3 protein. The sample lists tens of thousands of distinct CDR3 sequences, just over 70% occurring once. The sample taken for sequencing was liver tumor tissue from sampling region 5. Subset: tumor region T5, tumor centre. These receptors came from a man aged 35 to 55 with primary liver carcinoma and hepatitis B virus infection.

The V call is TRBV12-3 or TRBV12-4, the J call TRBJ2-7; perhaps TRBD2 as D (5 bases). This CDR3 has 11 amino acids. Trimming removed 5 bases at V and 10 bases at J, with 12 bases between. This CDR3 is CASSALVYQYF. DNA for the CDR3: TGTGCCAGCAGTGCACTAGTCTACCAGTACTTC.

Remarks on this clonotype: The junction differs from germline at one of its ends, possibly a read error. The chain links TRBV4-1 to TRBJ1-3, with D possibly being TRBD1 (6 bases). This CDR3 is 20 amino acids long. Germline lookup yields CDR1 MGHRA and CDR2 YSYEKL. CDR3 in DNA: TGCGCCAGCAGCCAACTCTCCGCAGGGGTGATGCAGCACTCTGGAAATACCATATATTTT. It is translated as CASSQLSAGVMQHSGNTIYF.

This clonotype is termed medium-sized. This sequence joins TRBV12-3 or TRBV12-4 and TRBJ1-2; 7 bases are shared with TRBD1. V was clipped by 1 base and J by 4 bases; unmatched bases: 3. CDR3 length: 14 residues. The CDR3 bases are TGTGCCAGCAGTTTAGTAGGGGGCGGCTATGGCTACACCTTC. This sequence encodes CASSLVGGGYGYTF.

Points on this clonotype: The junction departs from germline at one end; a sequencing error may be responsible. This rearrangement joins TRBV18 to TRBJ2-7; D perhaps matches TRBD2 (6 bases). This CDR3 region has 15 residues. Germline lookup yields CDR1 KGHSH and CDR2 LQKENI. This CDR3 is CASSLDRGASDEQYF. The CDR3, as DNA: TGTGCCAGTTCACTTGACAGAGGGGCTAGCGACGAGCAGTACTTC.

A remark on this clonotype: A read error is likely, as this CDR3 ends without the conserved phenylalanine or tryptophan. The limits of the CDR3 on the DNA are not certain, so only TCRdb's listed CDR3 is given. The V gene is TRBV29-1, the J gene TRBJ2-7; the table's D call, TRBD2, has no DNA check behind it. The CDR3 extends over 12 residues, inclusive of both ends. Germline V gene data show CDR1 as SQVTM and CDR2 as ANQGSEA. The CDR3 loop reads CSVKAELYEKYL.

This clonotype was counted many times. V gene TRBV10-3 combines with J gene TRBJ1-5; 7 nucleotides align to TRBD1. Trimming removed 0 bases from V and 5 bases from J; junction bases left unmatched: 7. The CDR3 extends over 16 amino acids. Germline CDR1 ENHRY, CDR2 SYGVKD. The CDR3, as DNA: TGTGCCATCAGTGAGTCGAACAGGGGCACGGATCAGCCCCAGCATTTT. Its protein is CAISESNRGTDQPQHF.

This clonotype was observed at least ten times. The chain uses TRBV4-1 and TRBJ1-5; D may be TRBD1 (5 bases). The CDR3 has 15 amino acids. From germline, CDR1 is MGHRA and CDR2 YSYEKL. The V end lost 3 bases, the J end lost 2 bases, and 11 bases lay between the germline ends. Here the CDR3 reads CASSQQGGGNQPQHF. CDR3 DNA sequence: TGCGCCAGCAGCCAGCAGGGAGGTGGCAATCAGCCCCAGCATTTT.

V is TRBV5-4 and J is TRBJ2-3, with D tentatively TRBD1 or TRBD2 (5 bases each). The germline gives CDR1 SGHNT, CDR2 YYREEE (reference sequence). V shed 0 bases and J shed 8 bases, with 19 bases lying between them. CDR3 size: 16 residues. CDR3 nucleotides: TGTGCCAGCAGCTTGGACGGGGCGGAGAGACCAGGTACGCAGTATTTT. It translates to CASSLDGAERPGTQYF.

The rearrangement uses TRBV4-2 and TRBJ2-7; 7 nucleotides match TRBD2. CDR3 size: 17 residues. Losses at the gene ends were 11 bases for V and 1 base for J; bases not matched to a gene: 20. From germline, CDR1 is LGHNA and CDR2 YNFKEQ. The CDR3 DNA sequence: TGTGCCGCTACTGGACTAGTGAGAGTTTATAAGTCCTACGAGCAGTACTTC. It translates to CAATGLVRVYKSYEQYF.

Comment on this clonotype: A read error is possible here, since a much larger clone lies one base away. The V gene is TRBV30, the J gene TRBJ2-1; the D gene is possibly TRBD2 (6 bases). The CDR3 contains 13 residues. Germline V gene lookup returns CDR1 GTSNPN and CDR2 SVGIG (reference sequence). The CDR3 protein is CAFQGGKRNVQFF. In DNA form, the CDR3 reads TGTGCCTTCCAAGGCGGGAAACGCAATGTGCAGTTCTTC.

Note on this clonotype: A clone one base away is much larger, so this may be a read error. The V call is TRBV7-9, the J call TRBJ2-3; no clear D gene. V was clipped by 8 bases and J by 1 base, with 10 bases between them. Germline CDR1 SEHNR, CDR2 FQNEAQ (reference sequence). CDR3 length: 13 residues. The CDR3: CASLENGTDTQYF. CDR3 sequence (DNA): TGTGCCAGCTTGGAAAACGGCACAGATACGCAGTATTTT.

Of note for this clonotype: At one end the junction does not follow the germline gene, possibly because of a read error. This sequence joins TRBV11-3 and TRBJ1-1; D unresolved. The CDR3 extends over 14 amino acids. Germline V gene lookup returns CDR1 SGHNT and CDR2 YENEEA. The CDR3, as DNA: TGTGCCAGCAATATCACACCCACGAACACTGAAGCCTTCTTT. Its protein product is CASNITPTNTEAFF. Complete variable domain (other parts from reference TRBV11-3 and TRBJ1-1): EAGVVQSPRYKIIEKKQPVAFWCNPISGHNTLYWYLQNLGQGPELLIRYENEEAVDDSQLPKDRFSAERLKGVDSTLKIQPAELGDSAVYLCASNITPTNTEAFFGQGTRLTVV.

This clonotype was counted ten times or more. The chain couples TRBV29-1 to TRBJ2-3, with no clear D. Germline CDR1 SQVTM, CDR2 ANQGSEA. Trimming took off 6 bases at V and 6 bases at J, with 19 bases between the two ends. CDR3 length: 14 amino acids. CDR3 DNA sequence: TGCAGCGTCGTTGGGGTGACCACTACTGATACGCAGTATTTT. The encoded protein is CSVVGVTTTDTQYF.

On this clonotype: Germline is not matched at one junction end, which may reflect a read error. This chain joins TRBV11-2 and TRBJ2-2, with D perhaps given as TRBD1 or TRBD2 (5 bases each). In germline, CDR1 is SGHAT, CDR2 FQNNGV. The CDR3 is 17 amino acids. CDR3 nucleotide sequence: TGTGCCAGCAGCTTTGATCGGGACGGGGTCGGCATCGGGGAGCTCTTTTTT. Encoded protein: CASSFDRDGVGIGELFF.